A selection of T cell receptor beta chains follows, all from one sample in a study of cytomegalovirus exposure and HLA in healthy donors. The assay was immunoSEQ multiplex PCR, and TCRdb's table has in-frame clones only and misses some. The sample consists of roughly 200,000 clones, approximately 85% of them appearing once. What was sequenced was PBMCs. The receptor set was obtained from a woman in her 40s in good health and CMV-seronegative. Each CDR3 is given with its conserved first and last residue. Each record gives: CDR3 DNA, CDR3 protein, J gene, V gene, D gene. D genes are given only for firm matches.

TGTGCCAGCAGCTGGGACAGGAACACTGAAGCTTTCTTT	CASSWDRNTEAFF	TRBJ1-1	TRBV7-3	TRBD1
TGTGCCAGCAGCCACGTGATAGCTGGAAACACCATATATTTT	CASSHVIAGNTIYF	TRBJ1-3	TRBV7-2	.
TGTGCCAGCAGCTTACGCTCCGAGCTCTTCTATGGCTACACCTTC	CASSLRSELFYGYTF	TRBJ1-2	TRBV7-8	.
TGTGCCAGCAGCTCGTCGGCCGGGACTGAAGCTTTCTTT	CASSSSAGTEAFF	TRBJ1-1	TRBV7-3	.
TGCGCCAGCAGCTTGCGGGTCGGGGGTGATTCACCCCTCCACTTT	CASSLRVGGDSPLHF	TRBJ1-6	TRBV5-1	.
TGTGCCAGCAGTTTCGGGCGCGGGAGGGGCTCCTACGAGCAGTACTTC	CASSFGRGRGSYEQYF	TRBJ2-7	TRBV27	TRBD2
TGTGCCAGGACCATGAGGGCTAGCGGACGCAGCTCCTACAATGAGCAGTTCTTC	CARTMRASGRSSYNEQFF	TRBJ2-1	TRBV2	TRBD2
TGTGCCAGCAGCTTACAGAGGGTGTGCGAAAAACTGTTTTTT	CASSLQRVCEKLFF	TRBJ1-4	TRBV7-2	.
TGTGCCAGTACTAAGGGGGTGACTGAAGCTTTCTTT	CASTKGVTEAFF	TRBJ1-1	TRBV19	.
TGTGCCAGTAGTATTAACAGGGTCTATGGCTACACCTTC	CASSINRVYGYTF	TRBJ1-2	TRBV19	.
TGTGCCAGCAGTTTTGCCGGGCAGCCCCAGCATTTT	CASSFAGQPQHF	TRBJ1-5	TRBV27	.
TGTGCCAGCAGTTTGATTCAGGGTGAGACTGAAGCTTTCTTT	CASSLIQGETEAFF	TRBJ1-1	TRBV27	.
TGTGCCAGTAGTAGGACAGGCCTGAACACTGAAGCTTTCTTT	CASSRTGLNTEAFF	TRBJ1-1	TRBV19	TRBD1
TGTGCCATCAGGCCGGGACAGGGGACCAACACTAATGAAAAACTGTTTTTT	CAIRPGQGTNTNEKLFF	TRBJ1-4	TRBV10-3	TRBD1
TGTGCCAGCAGTTTATGGGCGGGTGATAGTGGAGATACGCAGTATTTT	CASSLWAGDSGDTQYF	TRBJ2-3	TRBV28	.
TGCAGCTTGACGGTAGAACAGTTCTCCTACAATGAGCAGTTCTTC	CSLTVEQFSYNEQFF	TRBJ2-1	TRBV29-1	.
TGTGCCAGCAGCGATCCCCGGGACAGGGGGCTCAACACTGAAGCTTTCTTT	CASSDPRDRGLNTEAFF	TRBJ1-1	TRBV7-9	TRBD1
TGTGCCAGCAGTGAATCCCCACCCTATAACCCCTACGAGCAGTACTTC	CASSESPPYNPYEQYF	TRBJ2-7	TRBV2	.
TGTGCCAGCAGCTCGCTGGGGGCAGAACAAGAGACCCAGTACTTC	CASSSLGAEQETQYF	TRBJ2-5	TRBV7-2	.